This T cell receptor beta chain was obtained from a study of blood T cell repertoires in COVID-19. Study summary: Material from acute and convalescent COVID-19 was sourced from the United States, Italy and Spain.

Authors' processing steps: Reference gene primer amplification in the assay estimated nucleated cell counts. Profiled with immunoSEQ multiplex PCR; TCRdb holds only in-frame clones, not every one. V and J calls and clone size are copied from that table; D and trimming were computed from the DNA. The sample records over 85,000 clones, around 85% being singletons. Germline V CDR1 and CDR2: SGHAT, FQDESV (reference sequence). The CDR3 is made up of 14 amino acids. V was pared by 3 bases and J by 1 base, with 1 base of the junction left unmatched. The sequenced material came from peripheral blood. The genes are TRBV11-1 and TRBJ2-5, with 8 positions matching TRBD1. This TCR was sampled from a man in his fifties or sixties with acute or convalescent COVID-19. In nucleotides, the CDR3 is TGTGCCAGCAGCTTGCAGGGGGCCCAAGAGACCCAGTACTTC. The encoded protein is CASSLQGAQETQYF.